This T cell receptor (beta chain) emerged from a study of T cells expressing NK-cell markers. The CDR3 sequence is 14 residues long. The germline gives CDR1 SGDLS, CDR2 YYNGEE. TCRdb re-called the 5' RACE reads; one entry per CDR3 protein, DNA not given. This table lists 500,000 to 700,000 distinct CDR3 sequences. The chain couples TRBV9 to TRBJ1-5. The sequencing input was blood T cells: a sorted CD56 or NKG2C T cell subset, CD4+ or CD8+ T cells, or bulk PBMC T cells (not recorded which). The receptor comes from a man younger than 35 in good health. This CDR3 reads CASSSQPNNQPQHF. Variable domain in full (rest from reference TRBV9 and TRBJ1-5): DSGVTQTPKHLITATGQRVTLRCSPRSGDLSVYWYQQSLDQGLQFLIQYYNGEERAKGNILERFSAQQFPDLHSELNLSSLELGDSALYFCASSSQPNNQPQHFGDGTRLSIL.